This T cell receptor beta chain is from a study of cytomegalovirus exposure and HLA in healthy donors. Across the whole study: Sequencing of some 200 million T cells in an earlier analysis found about 120 million unique TCR beta sequences. In an early release, HLA-typed donors contributed some 88 million unique TCR sequences.

The primer mix had 60 Vbeta and 13 Jbeta primers. Repertoires were generated with immunoSEQ multiplex PCR, while TCRdb's copy carries only in-frame clones and drops some. The sample records roughly 190,000 clones, 79% being singletons. The donors gave bone marrow, and they were healthy. The CDR3 extends over 14 amino acids. V lost 6 bases and J lost 7, with 15 bases in between. Germline V gene data show CDR1 as MNHEY and CDR2 as SMNVEV (reference sequence). As regards this clone: Antigen specificity is unknown.

Study-level points and caveats: 150 to 200 TCR beta chains were listed as cytomegalovirus-associated.

The chain carries TRBV27 and TRBJ1-4; maybe TRBD1 (5 bases). The receptor was isolated from a girl aged 5 to 17 in good health and CMV-seropositive. Sequenced material: PBMCs. CDR3 sequence (DNA): TGTGCCAGCAGCGGGACTTATGAGCGTGAAAAACTGTTTTTT. This sequence encodes CASSGTYEREKLFF. The full variable domain, in which reference TRBV27 and TRBJ1-4 provide the parts outside the CDR3, is EAQVTQNPRYLITVTGKKLTVTCSQNMNHEYMSWYRQDPGLGLRQIYYSMNVEVTDKGDVPEGYKVSRKEKRNFPLILESPSPNQTSLYFCASSGTYEREKLFFGSGTQLSVL.